One and the same sample provided the 10 T cell receptor beta chains below, sequenced in a study of T cell responses to AZD1222 COVID-19 vaccine. Clones were read by immunoSEQ multiplex PCR, and TCRdb kept only the in-frame ones, dropping some. This repertoire shows fewer than 200,000 clones, around 94% found once; its top ten account for around 2.6%. The specimen comprised peripheral blood, sampled on day 0 of AZD1222 vaccination. All receptors come from an adult in good health.

V usage is TRBV7-6 and J usage is TRBJ2-5, with TRBD2 as a possible D gene (6 bases). CDR1 is SGHVS and CDR2 is FNYEAQ in the germline V gene. Between the trimmed V and J ends, which lost 1 base and 2 bases, there was a span of 8 bases. This CDR3 contains 14 residues. CDR3 sequence (DNA): TGTGCCAGCAGCTTAGTGGGGGGACAAGAGACCCAGTACTTC. Its translation: CASSLVGGQETQYF.

The chain employs TRBV18 and TRBJ2-1; no clear D. The CDR3 covers 16 residues. Germline V gene sequence: CDR1 KGHSH, CDR2 LQKENI. V lost 4 bases and J lost 6, with 19 bases in between. The CDR3, as DNA: TGTGCCAGCTCACAAAAGACGACCCTCTTGGTCAATGAGCAGTTCTTC. Residues: CASSQKTTLLVNEQFF.

The chain uses TRBV25-1 and TRBJ2-7; D call uncertain. The V end lost 4 bases, the J end lost 6 bases, and 13 bases lay between the germline ends. This CDR3 has 13 amino acids. The germline CDR1 and CDR2 sequences are MGHDK and SYGVNS. The CDR3 is CASSASVFAEQYF. The DNA of the CDR3 is TGTGCCAGCAGTGCATCAGTTTTTGCCGAGCAGTACTTC.

V and J are TRBV2 and TRBJ1-1; 7 bases map to TRBD1. The CDR3 length is 14 residues. J lost 6 bases, V lost 4 bases, and 8 bases had no gene match. From germline, CDR1 is SNHLY and CDR2 FYNNEI. CDR3 sequence (DNA): TGTGCCAGCAGTGGATCCACAGGGGCGGCTGAAGCTTTCTTT. Translating gives CASSGSTGAAEAFF.

The rearrangement uses TRBV19 and TRBJ2-7; the D is unclear. Trimming shortened V by 1 base and J by 2 bases, and 6 bases separated the two germline ends. The CDR3 has 13 amino acids. The germline CDR1 and CDR2 sequences are LNHDA and SQIVND (reference sequence). The CDR3 here is CASSIADPYEQYF. CDR3 in DNA: TGTGCCAGTAGTATAGCAGACCCCTACGAGCAGTACTTC. The whole variable domain, remainder taken from reference TRBV19 and TRBJ2-7, is DGGITQSPKYLFRKEGQNVTLSCEQNLNHDAMYWYRQDPGQGLRLIYYSQIVNDFQKGDIAEGYSVSREKKESFPLTVTSAQKNPTAFYLCASSIADPYEQYFGPGTRLTVT.

V is TRBV6-1 and J is TRBJ1-1, with no clear D. Germline CDR1 reads MNHNS; CDR2 reads SASEGT. Trimming took off 0 bases at V and 3 bases at J, with 2 bases between the two ends. The CDR3 loop spans 12 amino acids. DNA for the CDR3: TGTGCCAGCAGTGAAGCGTACACTGAAGCTTTCTTT. Amino acid sequence: CASSEAYTEAFF.

The gene calls are TRBV29-1 and TRBJ1-2, with a weak D call TRBD1 (6 bases). Per germline, CDR1 SQVTM and CDR2 ANQGSEA. Trimming left V 4 bases short and J 5 bases short, with 11 bases between. The CDR3 runs 12 residues. CDR3 bases: TGCAGCGTTGTGGCACAGGGATATGGCTACACCTTC. Its translation: CSVVAQGYGYTF. The complete variable domain, with remaining parts taken from reference TRBV29-1 and TRBJ1-2, reads SAVISQKPSRDICQRGTSLTIQCQVDSQVTMMFWYRQQPGQSLTLIATANQGSEATYESGFVIDKFPISRPNLTFSTLTVSNMSPEDSSIYLCSVVAQGYGYTFGSGTRLTVV.

The chain links TRBV24-1 to TRBJ1-1; D is unresolved. V was trimmed by 5 bases and J by 8 bases, leaving 8 bases between them. This CDR3 contains 11 residues. Germline CDR1 reads KGHDR; CDR2 reads SFDVKD. Written as DNA, the CDR3 is TGTGCCACCAGTGTGGGCAGCGAAGCTTTCTTT. As protein: CATSVGSEAFF.

The chain combines TRBV4-1 with TRBJ1-1; 9 bases are shared with TRBD1. CDR3 length equals 16 residues. The V and J ends lost 1 base and 4 bases, in that order; junction bases with no gene match: 7. In germline, CDR1 is MGHRA, CDR2 YSYEKL. The CDR3 is CASSQAVGQGTTEAFF. The CDR3 DNA is TGCGCCAGCAGCCAAGCGGTCGGACAGGGGACCACTGAAGCTTTCTTT.

This sequence joins TRBV7-8 and TRBJ2-3; D call uncertain. Trimming removed 7 bases at V and 4 bases at J, with 6 bases between. The CDR3 is 11 amino acids. CDR1 and CDR2 (germline): SGHVS, FQNEAQ. The DNA of the CDR3 is TGTGCCAGCACGAGTTCAGATACGCAGTATTTT. This sequence encodes CASTSSDTQYF. The variable domain in full, with the rest retrieved from reference TRBV7-8 and TRBJ2-3, is GAGVSQSPRYKVAKRGQDVALRCDPISGHVSLFWYQQALGQGPEFLTYFQNEAQLDKSGLPSDRFFAERPEGSVSTLKIQRTQQEDSAVYLCASTSSDTQYFGPGTRLTVL.